This record concerns one TCR beta chain sequence. Its antigen remains unidentified. The CDR3 contains 14 residues. Germline V gene sequence: CDR1 SNHLY, CDR2 FYNNEI. Trimming cost V 3 bases and J 7 bases; bases outside gene matches: 5. Assay: immunoSEQ multiplex PCR; the TCRdb copy retains only in-frame clones and omits some. The table has 170,000 or so clones, more than 85% seen once. This record belongs to a study of T cell responses to AZD1222 COVID-19 vaccine. About the research overall: Both about-4-week and about-12-week second-dose recipients were combined. General study points: Two AZD1222 doses significantly raised spike-specific TCR breadth and depth over controls. Donor demographics were predominantly white British with a female majority; clonal diversity may be underestimated.

The chain recombines TRBV2 with TRBJ1-4, with 7 bases that match TRBD1. The sequences come from peripheral blood, collected on day 0 of AZD1222 vaccination. The origin of this receptor is an adult in good health. DNA for the CDR3: TGTGCCAGCAGTGAGACAGGGAGGAGTGAAAAACTGTTTTTT. It encodes CASSETGRSEKLFF.